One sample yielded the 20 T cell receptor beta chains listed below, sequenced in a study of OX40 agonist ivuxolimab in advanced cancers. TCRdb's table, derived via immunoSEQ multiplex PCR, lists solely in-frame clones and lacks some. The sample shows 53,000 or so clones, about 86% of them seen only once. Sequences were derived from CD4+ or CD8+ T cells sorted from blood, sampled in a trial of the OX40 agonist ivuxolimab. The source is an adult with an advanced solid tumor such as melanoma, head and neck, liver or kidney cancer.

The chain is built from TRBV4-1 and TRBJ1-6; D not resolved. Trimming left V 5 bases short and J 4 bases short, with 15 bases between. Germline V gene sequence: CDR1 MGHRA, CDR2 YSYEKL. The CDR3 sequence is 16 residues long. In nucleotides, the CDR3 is TGCGCCAGCAGCTCACCCAGGAGAGGGTATAATTCACCCCTCCACTTT. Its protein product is CASSSPRRGYNSPLHF.

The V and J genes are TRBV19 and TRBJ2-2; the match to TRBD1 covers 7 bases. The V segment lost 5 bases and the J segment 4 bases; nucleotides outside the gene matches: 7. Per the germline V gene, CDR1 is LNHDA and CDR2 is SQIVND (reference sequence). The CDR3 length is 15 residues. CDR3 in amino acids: CASSPDRAVTGELFF. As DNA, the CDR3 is TGTGCCAGTAGTCCTGACAGGGCGGTCACCGGGGAGCTGTTTTTT.

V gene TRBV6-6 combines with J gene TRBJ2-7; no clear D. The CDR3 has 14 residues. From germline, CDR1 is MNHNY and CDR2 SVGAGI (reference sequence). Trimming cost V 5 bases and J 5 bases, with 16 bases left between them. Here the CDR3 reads CASSTGPSQNEQYF. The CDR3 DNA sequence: TGTGCCAGCAGTACGGGTCCCAGCCAGAACGAGCAGTACTTC.

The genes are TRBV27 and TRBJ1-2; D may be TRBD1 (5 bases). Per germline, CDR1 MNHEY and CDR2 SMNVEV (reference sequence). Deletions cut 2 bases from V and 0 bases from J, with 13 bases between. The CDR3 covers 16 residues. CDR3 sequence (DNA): TGTGCCAGCAGTTTAGGTTGGGGCGGAGCTAACTATGGCTACACCTTC. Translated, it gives CASSLGWGGANYGYTF.

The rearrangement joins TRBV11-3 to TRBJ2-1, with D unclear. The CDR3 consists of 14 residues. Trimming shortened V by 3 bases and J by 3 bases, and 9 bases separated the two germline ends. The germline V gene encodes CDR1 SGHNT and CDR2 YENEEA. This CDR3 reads CASSLSGIYNEQFF. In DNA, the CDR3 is TGTGCCAGCAGCTTGAGTGGGATCTACAATGAGCAGTTCTTC. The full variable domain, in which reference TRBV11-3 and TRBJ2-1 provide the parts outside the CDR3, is EAGVVQSPRYKIIEKKQPVAFWCNPISGHNTLYWYLQNLGQGPELLIRYENEEAVDDSQLPKDRFSAERLKGVDSTLKIQPAELGDSAVYLCASSLSGIYNEQFFGPGTRLTVL.

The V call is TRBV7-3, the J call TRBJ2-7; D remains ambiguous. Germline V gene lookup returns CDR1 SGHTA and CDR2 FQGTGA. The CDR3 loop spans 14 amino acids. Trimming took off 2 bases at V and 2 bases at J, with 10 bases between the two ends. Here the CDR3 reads CASSLGPGPYEQYF. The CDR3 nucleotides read TGTGCCAGCAGCTTAGGTCCCGGGCCCTACGAGCAGTACTTC. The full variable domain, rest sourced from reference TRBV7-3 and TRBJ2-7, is GAGVSQTPSNKVTEKGKYVELRCDPISGHTALYWYRQSLGQGPEFLIYFQGTGAADDSGLPNDRFFAVRPEGSVSTLKIQRTERGDSAVYLCASSLGPGPYEQYFGPGTRLTVT.

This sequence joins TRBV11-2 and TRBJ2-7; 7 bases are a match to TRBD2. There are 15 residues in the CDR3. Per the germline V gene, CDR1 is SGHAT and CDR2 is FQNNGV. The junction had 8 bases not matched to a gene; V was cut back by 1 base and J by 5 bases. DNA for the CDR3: TGTGCCAGCAGCTTAGGGTGGGAGGGCCGCCACGAGCAGTACTTC. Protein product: CASSLGWEGRHEQYF. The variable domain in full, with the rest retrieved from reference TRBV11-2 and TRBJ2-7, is EAGVAQSPRYKIIEKRQSVAFWCNPISGHATLYWYQQILGQGPKLLIQFQNNGVVDDSQLPKDRFSAERLKGVDSTLKIQPAKLEDSAVYLCASSLGWEGRHEQYFGPGTRLTVT.

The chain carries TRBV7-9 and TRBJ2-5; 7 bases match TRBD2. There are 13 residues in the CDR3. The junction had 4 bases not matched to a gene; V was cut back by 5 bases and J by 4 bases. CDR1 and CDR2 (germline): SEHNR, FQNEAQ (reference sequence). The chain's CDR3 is CASSPSGLETQYF. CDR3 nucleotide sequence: TGTGCCAGCAGCCCTAGCGGATTAGAGACCCAGTACTTC.

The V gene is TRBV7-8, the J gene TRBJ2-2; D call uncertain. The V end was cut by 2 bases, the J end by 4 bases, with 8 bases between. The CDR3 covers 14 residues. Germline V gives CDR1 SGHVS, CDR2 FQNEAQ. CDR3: CASSLNAVTGELFF. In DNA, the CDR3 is TGTGCCAGCAGCTTAAACGCGGTCACCGGGGAGCTGTTTTTT.

The CDR3 here is CASSEGLAGLMKTQYF. CDR3 DNA sequence: TGTGCCAGCAGTGAAGGCTTAGCGGGATTAATGAAGACCCAGTACTTC. The V call is TRBV6-1, the J call TRBJ2-5; TRBD2 matches 8 bases. Germline CDR1 MNHNS, CDR2 SASEGT. The J segment lost 6 bases and the V segment lost 1 base, leaving 10 bases of the junction unmatched. This CDR3 comprises 16 residues.

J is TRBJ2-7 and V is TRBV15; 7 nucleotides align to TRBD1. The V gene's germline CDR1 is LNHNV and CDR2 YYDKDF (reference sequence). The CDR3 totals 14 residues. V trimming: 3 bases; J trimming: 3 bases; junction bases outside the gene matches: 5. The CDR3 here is CATSSHRGFYEQYF. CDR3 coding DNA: TGTGCCACCAGCAGCCACAGGGGTTTCTACGAGCAGTACTTC.

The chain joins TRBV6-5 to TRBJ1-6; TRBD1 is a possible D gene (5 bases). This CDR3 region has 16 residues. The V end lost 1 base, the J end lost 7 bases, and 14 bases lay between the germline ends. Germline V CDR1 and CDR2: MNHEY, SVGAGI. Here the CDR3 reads CASSYFPGGWNSPLHF. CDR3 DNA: TGTGCCAGCAGTTACTTTCCGGGGGGGTGGAATTCACCCCTCCACTTT.

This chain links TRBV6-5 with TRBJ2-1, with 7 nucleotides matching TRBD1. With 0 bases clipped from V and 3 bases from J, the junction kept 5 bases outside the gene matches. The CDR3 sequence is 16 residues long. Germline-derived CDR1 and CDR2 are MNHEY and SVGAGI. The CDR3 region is CASSYSATGYYNEQFF. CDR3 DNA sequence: TGTGCCAGCAGTTACTCTGCGACAGGGTACTACAATGAGCAGTTCTTC.

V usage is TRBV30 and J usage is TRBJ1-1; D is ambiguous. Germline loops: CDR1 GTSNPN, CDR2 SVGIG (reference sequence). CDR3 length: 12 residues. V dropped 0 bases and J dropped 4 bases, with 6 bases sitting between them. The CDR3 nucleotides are TGTGCCTGGAGTGTACGTATCACTGAAGCTTTCTTT. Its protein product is CAWSVRITEAFF.

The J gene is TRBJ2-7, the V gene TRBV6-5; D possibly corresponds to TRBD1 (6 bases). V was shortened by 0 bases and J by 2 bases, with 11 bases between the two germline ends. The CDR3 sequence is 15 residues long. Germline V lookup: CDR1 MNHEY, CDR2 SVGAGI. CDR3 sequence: CASSYSGTMTYEQYF. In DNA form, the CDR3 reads TGTGCCAGCAGTTACTCCGGGACAATGACCTACGAGCAGTACTTC.

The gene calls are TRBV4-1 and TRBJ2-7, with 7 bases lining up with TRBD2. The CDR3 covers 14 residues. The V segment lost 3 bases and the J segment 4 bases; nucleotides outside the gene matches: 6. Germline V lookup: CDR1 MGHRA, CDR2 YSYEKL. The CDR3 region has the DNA TGCGCCAGCAGCCATGGAAGGACTAGATACGAGCAGTACTTC. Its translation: CASSHGRTRYEQYF.

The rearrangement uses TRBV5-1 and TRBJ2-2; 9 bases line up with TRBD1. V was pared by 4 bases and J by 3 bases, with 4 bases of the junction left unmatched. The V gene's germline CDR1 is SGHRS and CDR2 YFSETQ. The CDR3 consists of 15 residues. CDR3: CASSRTGADTGELFF. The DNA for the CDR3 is TGCGCCAGCAGCAGGACAGGGGCCGACACCGGGGAGCTGTTTTTT.

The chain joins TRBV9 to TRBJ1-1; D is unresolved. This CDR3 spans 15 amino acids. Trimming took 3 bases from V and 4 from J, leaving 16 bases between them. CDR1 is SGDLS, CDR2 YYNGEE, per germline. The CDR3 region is CASSAHTGVGTEAFF. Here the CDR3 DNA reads TGTGCCAGCAGCGCCCATACCGGGGTGGGCACTGAAGCTTTCTTT.

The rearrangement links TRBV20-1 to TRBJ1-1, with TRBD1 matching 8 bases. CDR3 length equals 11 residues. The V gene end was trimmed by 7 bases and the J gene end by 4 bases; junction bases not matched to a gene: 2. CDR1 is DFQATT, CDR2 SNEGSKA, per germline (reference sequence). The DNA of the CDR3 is TGCAGTGGTACAGGGGGCACTGAAGCTTTCTTT. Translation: CSGTGGTEAFF.

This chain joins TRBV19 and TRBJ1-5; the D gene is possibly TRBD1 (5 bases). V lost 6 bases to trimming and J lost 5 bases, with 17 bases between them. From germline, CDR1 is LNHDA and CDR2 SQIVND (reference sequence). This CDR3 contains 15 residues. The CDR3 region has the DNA TGTGCCAGTAGCCCTTTGTCGGGGGTTCATCAGCCCCAGCATTTT. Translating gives CASSPLSGVHQPQHF.